The source of this T cell receptor (beta chain) is a study of blood T cell repertoires in COVID-19. Measured with immunoSEQ multiplex PCR; TCRdb has only the in-frame clones, and not every one. The table includes more than 300,000 clones, roughly 88% detected once. Germline V gene lookup returns CDR1 MNHEY and CDR2 SVGAGI. V was pared by 2 bases and J by 2 bases, with 2 bases of the junction left unmatched. This CDR3 region has 16 residues. The sequencing input was peripheral blood. This receptor was obtained from a woman aged 45-65 years with acute or convalescent COVID-19. The chain is built from TRBV6-5 and TRBJ1-5; 11 bases map to TRBD1. CDR3: CASSYGTGGGNQPQHF. The DNA of the CDR3 is TGTGCCAGCAGTTACGGGACAGGGGGTGGCAATCAGCCCCAGCATTTT.